These 17 T cell receptor beta chains were all obtained from the same sample, sequenced in a study of OX40 agonist ivuxolimab in advanced cancers. TCRdb's copy holds only in-frame clones and misses some; the assay was immunoSEQ multiplex PCR. This sample has 55,000 to 70,000 clones, with approximately 80% found just once. The sequencing here drew on CD4+ or CD8+ T cells sorted from blood, taken in a trial of the OX40 agonist ivuxolimab. Source of these receptors: an adult with an advanced solid tumor such as melanoma, head and neck, liver or kidney cancer.

The rearrangement joins TRBV4-1 to TRBJ2-5; 7 bases map to TRBD2. Germline-derived CDR1 and CDR2 are MGHRA and YSYEKL. CDR3 length: 15 amino acids. Trimming cost V 4 bases and J 1 base; bases outside gene matches: 6. CDR3 sequence: CASSPRGVAQETQYF. In DNA form, the CDR3 reads TGCGCCAGCAGCCCCCGGGGGGTGGCCCAAGAGACCCAGTACTTC.

The chain has TRBV15 and TRBJ2-1; a weak D match, TRBD1 (6 bases). CDR3 length: 15 amino acids. V lost 0 bases and J 4 bases, leaving 10 bases between the germline ends. Germline V lookup: CDR1 LNHNV, CDR2 YYDKDF (reference sequence). The CDR3 loop is CATSRDHQGYNEQFF. As DNA, the CDR3 is TGTGCCACCAGCAGAGATCACCAGGGGTACAATGAGCAGTTCTTC.

V gene TRBV21-1 combines with J gene TRBJ2-2. TRBV21-1 is shown as a pseudogene. This CDR3 spans 11 amino acids. The CDR3 nucleotides are TGTGCCAGCAGAAGTACCGGGGAGCTGTTTTTT. Translation: CASRSTGELFF.

The chain links TRBV29-1 to TRBJ2-1; D is perhaps TRBD1 (6 bases). The germline V and J ends were trimmed by 7 bases and 4 bases, with 17 bases remaining between them. The CDR3 covers 14 residues. Germline V CDR1 and CDR2: SQVTM, ANQGSEA. The chain's CDR3 is CSAEGVRVYNEQFF. CDR3 coding DNA: TGCAGCGCAGAGGGGGTTCGGGTTTACAATGAGCAGTTCTTC.

The gene calls are TRBV13 and TRBJ1-3; D is unclear. This CDR3 spans 15 amino acids. Germline V CDR1 and CDR2: PRHDT, FYEKMQ (reference sequence). With 0 bases removed from V and 0 bases from J, the gap between germline ends came to 6 bases. CDR3 coding DNA: TGTGCCAGCAGCTTAGGGGGTTCCTCTGGAAACACCATATATTTT. Translation gives CASSLGGSSGNTIYF.

This clone turned up a few times. This chain's CDR3 is CASSLFSGYTF. For the CDR3, the DNA is TGTGCCAGCAGTTTATTCTCTGGCTACACCTTC. The J gene is TRBJ1-2, the V gene TRBV28; D remains unclear. V lost 1 base and J 7 bases, leaving 4 bases between the germline ends. The CDR3 totals 11 residues. CDR1 and CDR2 from the germline V gene are MDHEN and SYDVKM.

This clone was seen only a few times. The V gene is TRBV5-1, the J gene TRBJ2-5; possibly TRBD1 or TRBD2 for D (5 bases each). The CDR3 is 14 amino acids. Germline-derived CDR1 and CDR2 are SGHRS and YFSETQ. V was shortened by 4 bases and J by 2 bases, with 12 bases between the two germline ends. CDR3 sequence: CASSPVGTQETQYF. As DNA, the CDR3 is TGCGCCAGCAGCCCGGTGGGGACGCAAGAGACCCAGTACTTC. Combining the CDR3 with reference TRBV5-1 and TRBJ2-5 gives the whole variable domain KAGVTQTPRYLIKTRGQQVTLSCSPISGHRSVSWYQQTPGQGLQFLFEYFSETQRNKGNFPGRFSGRQFSNSRSEMNVSTLELGDSALYLCASSPVGTQETQYFGPGTRLLVL.

The chain carries TRBV6-1 and TRBJ1-5, with D hard to call. The ends were cut back, 0 bases at V and 9 bases at J, with 6 bases in the middle. Germline V gives CDR1 MNHNS, CDR2 SASEGT. The CDR3 loop spans 12 amino acids. This CDR3 is CASSEALMPQHF. CDR3 DNA sequence: TGTGCCAGCAGTGAAGCTCTCATGCCCCAGCATTTT.

This clone is a singleton in its sample. The chain couples TRBV7-6 to TRBJ2-5; TRBD1 aligns across 8 bases. With 5 bases clipped from V and 1 base from J, the junction kept 6 bases outside the gene matches. This CDR3 is built from 15 residues. Germline V gene sequence: CDR1 SGHVS, CDR2 FNYEAQ. CDR3 sequence reads: CASSRAGGSQETQYF. CDR3 nucleotide sequence: TGTGCCAGCAGCCGAGCAGGGGGCTCCCAAGAGACCCAGTACTTC.

In this sample, this clone turned up once. The chain uses TRBV11-2 and TRBJ2-7; perhaps D is TRBD1 or TRBD2 (5 bases each). V shed 1 base and J shed 2 bases, with 9 bases lying between them. Germline CDR1 SGHAT, CDR2 FQNNGV. This CDR3 region has 14 residues. In nucleotides, the CDR3 is TGTGCCAGCAGCTTAGCTCGGGGCACCTACGAGCAGTACTTC. Translated: CASSLARGTYEQYF.

This rearrangement joins TRBV7-8 to TRBJ1-1; D is ambiguous. Germline values: CDR1 SGHVS, CDR2 FQNEAQ. There are 13 residues in the CDR3. The germline V and J ends were trimmed by 7 bases and 1 base, with 10 bases remaining between them. This CDR3 reads CASTGRGNTEAFF. The CDR3 nucleotides read TGTGCCAGCACCGGTCGGGGGAACACTGAAGCTTTCTTT.

The chain combines TRBV19 with TRBJ1-5; a possible D gene is TRBD1 (6 bases). Trimming pared 8 bases from V and 4 bases from J, leaving 15 bases between. Looked up from germline, CDR1 is LNHDA and CDR2 is SQIVND (reference sequence). The CDR3 loop spans 14 amino acids. The CDR3 is CASVGAALNQPQHF. CDR3 sequence (DNA): TGTGCCAGTGTGGGGGCAGCCCTAAATCAGCCCCAGCATTTT.

The chain recombines TRBV7-2 with TRBJ2-7, with 7 bases fitting TRBD2. This CDR3 has 14 residues. Germline trimming cut 6 bases from V and 3 bases from J; bases unmatched to any gene: 8. Germline CDR1 reads SGHTA; CDR2 reads FQGNSA. Here the CDR3 reads CASRPSGALYEQYF. CDR3 sequence (DNA): TGTGCCAGCAGGCCTAGCGGCGCCCTCTACGAGCAGTACTTC.

CDR3 sequence reads: CASQPFGGSGYTF. CDR3 sequence (DNA): TGTGCCAGTCAACCGTTCGGGGGCTCTGGCTACACCTTC. The rearrangement uses TRBV19 and TRBJ1-2, with a weak D call TRBD1 (6 bases). Trimming pared 8 bases from V and 7 bases from J, leaving 17 bases between. Germline V gives CDR1 LNHDA, CDR2 SQIVND (reference sequence). The CDR3 is 13 residues long.

The rearrangement links TRBV30 to TRBJ2-3; D remains unclear. CDR3 length: 11 amino acids. V was shortened by 3 bases and J by 5 bases, with 6 bases between the two germline ends. Germline lookup yields CDR1 GTSNPN and CDR2 SVGIG (reference sequence). CDR3 in DNA: TGTGCCTGGAGCCTAGGAGATACGCAGTATTTT. Protein sequence: CAWSLGDTQYF. Based on the CDR3 plus reference TRBV30 and TRBJ2-3, the full variable domain is SQTIHQWPATLVQPVGSPLSLECTVEGTSNPNLYWYRQAAGRGLQLLFYSVGIGQISSEVPQNLSASRPQDRQFILSSKKLLLSDSGFYLCAWSLGDTQYFGPGTRLTVL.

This chain connects TRBV5-1 to TRBJ2-5, with 7 bases matching TRBD1. The V and J ends lost 4 bases and 3 bases, in that order; junction bases with no gene match: 3. CDR1 is SGHRS and CDR2 is YFSETQ in the germline V gene. The CDR3 has 13 amino acids. The CDR3 loop is CASSQGTEETQYF. CDR3 nucleotides: TGCGCCAGCAGCCAAGGGACAGAAGAGACCCAGTACTTC.

CDR3 loop: CASSEAGLAGPSTDTQYF. The CDR3 nucleotides read TGTGCCAGCAGTGAAGCGGGCCTAGCGGGACCGAGCACAGATACGCAGTATTTT. The chain carries TRBV2 and TRBJ2-3, with 9 bases identical to TRBD2. V was clipped by 0 bases and J by 0 bases; unmatched bases: 7. Germline CDR1 SNHLY, CDR2 FYNNEI. This CDR3 contains 18 residues.